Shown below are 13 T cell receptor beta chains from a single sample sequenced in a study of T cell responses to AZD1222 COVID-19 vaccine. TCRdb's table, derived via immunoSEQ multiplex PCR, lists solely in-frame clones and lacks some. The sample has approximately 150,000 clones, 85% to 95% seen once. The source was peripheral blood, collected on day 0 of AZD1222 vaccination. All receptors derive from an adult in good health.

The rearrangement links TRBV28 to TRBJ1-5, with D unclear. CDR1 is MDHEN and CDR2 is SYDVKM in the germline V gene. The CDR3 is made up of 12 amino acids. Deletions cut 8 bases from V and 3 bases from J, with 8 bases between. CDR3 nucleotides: TGTGCCAGCGAAGGTCCCAATCAGCCCCAGCATTTT. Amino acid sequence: CASEGPNQPQHF.

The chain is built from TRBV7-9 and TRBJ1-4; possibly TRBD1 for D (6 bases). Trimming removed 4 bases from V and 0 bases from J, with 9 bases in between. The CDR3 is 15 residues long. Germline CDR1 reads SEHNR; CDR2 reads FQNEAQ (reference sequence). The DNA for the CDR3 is TGTGCCAGCAGCTCCGGACAGACAACTAATGAAAAACTGTTTTTT. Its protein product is CASSSGQTTNEKLFF.

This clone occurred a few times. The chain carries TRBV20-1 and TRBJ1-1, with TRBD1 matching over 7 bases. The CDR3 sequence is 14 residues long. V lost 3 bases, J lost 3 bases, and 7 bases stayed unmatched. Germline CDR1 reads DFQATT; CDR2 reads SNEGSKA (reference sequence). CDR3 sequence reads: CSASIGGLHTEAFF. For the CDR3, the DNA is TGCAGTGCTAGTATAGGGGGCCTGCACACTGAAGCTTTCTTT.

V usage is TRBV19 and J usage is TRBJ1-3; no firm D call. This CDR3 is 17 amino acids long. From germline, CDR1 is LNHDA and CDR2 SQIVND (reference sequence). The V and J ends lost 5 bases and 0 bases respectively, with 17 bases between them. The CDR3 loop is CASSSPRTLSSGNTIYF. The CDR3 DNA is TGTGCCAGTAGTTCTCCCCGGACGTTGAGCTCTGGAAACACCATATATTTT.

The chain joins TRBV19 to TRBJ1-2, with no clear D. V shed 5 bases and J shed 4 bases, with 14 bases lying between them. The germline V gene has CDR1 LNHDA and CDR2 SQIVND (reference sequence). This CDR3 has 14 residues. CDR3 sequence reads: CASSFTGMSYGYTF. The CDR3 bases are TGTGCCAGTAGTTTCACCGGGATGAGCTATGGCTACACCTTC. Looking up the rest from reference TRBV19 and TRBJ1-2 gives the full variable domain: DGGITQSPKYLFRKEGQNVTLSCEQNLNHDAMYWYRQDPGQGLRLIYYSQIVNDFQKGDIAEGYSVSREKKESFPLTVTSAQKNPTAFYLCASSFTGMSYGYTFGSGTRLTVV.

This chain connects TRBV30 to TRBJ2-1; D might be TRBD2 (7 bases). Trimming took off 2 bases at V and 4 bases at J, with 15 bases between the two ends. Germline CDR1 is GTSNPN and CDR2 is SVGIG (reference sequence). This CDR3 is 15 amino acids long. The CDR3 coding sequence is TGTGCCTGGAGTCGGGGGGCCCATGGGTACAATGAGCAGTTCTTC. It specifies CAWSRGAHGYNEQFF.

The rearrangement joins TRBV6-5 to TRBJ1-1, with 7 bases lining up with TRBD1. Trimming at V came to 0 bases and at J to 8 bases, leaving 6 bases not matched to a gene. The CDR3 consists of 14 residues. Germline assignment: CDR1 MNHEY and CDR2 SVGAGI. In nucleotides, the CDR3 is TGTGCCAGCAGTTACTCGCCTGCAGGGGGAGAAGCTTTCTTT. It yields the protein CASSYSPAGGEAFF.

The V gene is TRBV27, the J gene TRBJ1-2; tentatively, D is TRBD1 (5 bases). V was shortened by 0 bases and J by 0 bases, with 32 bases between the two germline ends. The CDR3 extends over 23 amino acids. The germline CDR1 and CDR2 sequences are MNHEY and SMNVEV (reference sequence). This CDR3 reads CASSLSPRVFVMTVQEANYGYTF. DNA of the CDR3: TGTGCCAGCAGTTTATCGCCGAGAGTTTTTGTAATGACAGTCCAAGAAGCTAACTATGGCTACACCTTC.

The CDR3 is CASSVEARRDTEAFF. The CDR3 bases are TGTGCCAGCAGCGTAGAGGCTAGGAGGGACACTGAAGCTTTCTTT. The chain carries TRBV9 and TRBJ1-1; D gene ambiguous. The CDR3 sequence is 15 residues long. Trimming cost V 0 bases and J 3 bases, with 12 bases left between them. In germline, CDR1 is SGDLS, CDR2 YYNGEE.

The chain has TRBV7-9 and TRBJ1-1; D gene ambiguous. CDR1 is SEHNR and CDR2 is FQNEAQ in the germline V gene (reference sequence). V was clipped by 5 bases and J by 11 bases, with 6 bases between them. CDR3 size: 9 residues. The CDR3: CASSLEAFF. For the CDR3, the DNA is TGTGCCAGCAGCCTTGAGGCTTTCTTT.

The chain's CDR3 is CASSSPSSEAFF. CDR3 nucleotide sequence: TGTGCCAGCAGCTCCCCCTCGTCTGAAGCTTTCTTT. This chain connects TRBV13 to TRBJ1-1; D gene unclear. Germline CDR1 and CDR2: PRHDT and FYEKMQ (reference sequence). V dropped 4 bases and J dropped 6 bases, with 9 bases sitting between them. The CDR3 consists of 12 residues.

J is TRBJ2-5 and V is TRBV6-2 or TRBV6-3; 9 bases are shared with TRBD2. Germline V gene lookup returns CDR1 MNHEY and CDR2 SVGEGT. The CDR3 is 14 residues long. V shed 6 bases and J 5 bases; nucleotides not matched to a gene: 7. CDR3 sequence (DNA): TGTGCCAGCAGCCCATTTAGCGGGAGTGAGACCCAGTACTTC. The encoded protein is CASSPFSGSETQYF.

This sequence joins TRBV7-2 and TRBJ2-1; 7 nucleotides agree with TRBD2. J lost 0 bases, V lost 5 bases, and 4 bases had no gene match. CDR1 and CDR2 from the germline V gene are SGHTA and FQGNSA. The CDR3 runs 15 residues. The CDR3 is CASSPGGSSYNEQFF. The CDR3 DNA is TGTGCCAGCAGCCCGGGGGGTAGCTCCTACAATGAGCAGTTCTTC. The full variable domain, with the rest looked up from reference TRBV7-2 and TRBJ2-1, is GAGVSQSPSNKVTEKGKDVELRCDPISGHTALYWYRQSLGQGLEFLIYFQGNSAPDKSGLPSDRFSAERTGGSVSTLTIQRTQQEDSAVYLCASSPGGSSYNEQFFGPGTRLTVL.